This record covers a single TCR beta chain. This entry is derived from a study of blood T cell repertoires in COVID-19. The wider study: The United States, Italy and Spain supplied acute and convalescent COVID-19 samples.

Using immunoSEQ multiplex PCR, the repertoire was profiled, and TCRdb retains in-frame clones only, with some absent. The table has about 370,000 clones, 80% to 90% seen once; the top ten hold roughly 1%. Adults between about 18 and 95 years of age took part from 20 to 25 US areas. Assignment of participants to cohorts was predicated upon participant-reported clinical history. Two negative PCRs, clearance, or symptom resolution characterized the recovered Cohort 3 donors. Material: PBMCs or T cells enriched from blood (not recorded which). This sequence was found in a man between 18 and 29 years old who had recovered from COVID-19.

The DNA for the CDR3 is TGTGCCAGCAGCTACAGGGGGCGAACGGGAGATACGCAGTATTTT. Its protein product is CASSYRGRTGDTQYF. The chain carries TRBV7-3 and TRBJ2-3; 9 bases align to TRBD1. The germline gives CDR1 SGHTA, CDR2 FQGTGA. Losses at the gene ends were 4 bases for V and 5 bases for J; bases not matched to a gene: 7. The CDR3 is 15 residues long.